The source of this T cell receptor beta chain is a study of beta chain features in type 1 diabetes. Turning to the study itself: The study found patients and healthy donors alike in age, gender and cell yields.

Germline trimming cut 7 bases from V and 3 bases from J; bases unmatched to any gene: 8. This CDR3 has 15 residues. In germline, CDR1 is SNHLY, CDR2 FYNNEI. The entirety of the isolated RNA underwent reverse transcription, so expressed TCRB transcripts were sequenced. Naive, central memory and regulatory T cell samples averaged about 3.5 million reads. Produced via immunoSEQ multiplex PCR; TCRdb's table is partial and in-frame only. The sample contains hundreds of thousands of clones, approximately 10% of which appear only once. This chain connects TRBV2 to TRBJ2-1, with TRBD2 matching over 8 bases. The sample taken for sequencing was naive CD4+ T cells from blood. The clonotype comes from a woman aged 18 to 35 in good health. CDR3 bases: TGTGCCAGCACCGCCAAGGCGGGGGGCTACAATGAGCAGTTCTTC. Protein sequence: CASTAKAGGYNEQFF.